A single sample gave rise to the 28 T cell receptor beta chains below, sequenced in a study of blood T cell repertoires in COVID-19. Using immunoSEQ multiplex PCR, the repertoire was profiled, and TCRdb retains in-frame clones only, with some absent. This sample has 95,000 to 150,000 clones, with 84% found just once. The sequencing sample was made of PBMCs or T cells enriched from blood (not recorded which). Source of these receptors: a woman in her thirties who had recovered from COVID-19.

The chain employs TRBV10-2 and TRBJ2-3; 9 nucleotides match TRBD2. This CDR3 is built from 14 residues. V lost 5 bases, J lost 2 bases, and 2 bases stayed unmatched. Germline values: CDR1 WSHSY, CDR2 SAAADI. CDR3 nucleotides: TGCGCCAGCAGTTTAGCGGGAGCCACAGATACGCAGTATTTT. Translated: CASSLAGATDTQYF.

This sequence joins TRBV7-8 and TRBJ2-1, with D perhaps TRBD1 (6 bases). The length of the CDR3 is 16 residues. Germline-derived CDR1 and CDR2 are SGHVS and FQNEAQ. The ends were cut back, 5 bases at V and 1 base at J, with 15 bases in the middle. The CDR3 nucleotides are TGTGCCAGCAGCCCCATGACAGGACAATCCTACAATGAGCAGTTCTTC. It encodes CASSPMTGQSYNEQFF. Full variable domain (outside the CDR3, taken from reference TRBV7-8 and TRBJ2-1): GAGVSQSPRYKVAKRGQDVALRCDPISGHVSLFWYQQALGQGPEFLTYFQNEAQLDKSGLPSDRFFAERPEGSVSTLKIQRTQQEDSAVYLCASSPMTGQSYNEQFFGPGTRLTVL.

The chain links TRBV4-2 to TRBJ1-2; TRBD1 matches 10 bases. The CDR3 spans 15 residues. Germline CDR1 LGHNA, CDR2 YNFKEQ. Unmatched junction bases numbered 6, after V lost 3 bases and J lost 5 bases. Here the CDR3 DNA reads TGTGCCAGCAGCCAGGCAGGGACAGGGGCGTATGGCTACACCTTC. Its protein product is CASSQAGTGAYGYTF.

The chain has TRBV4-3 and TRBJ2-3, with 7 bases matching TRBD2. Germline assignment: CDR1 LGHNA and CDR2 YSLEER. The CDR3 runs to 16 residues. V shed 3 bases, J shed 8 bases, and the junction held 14 bases outside the gene matches. DNA for the CDR3: TGCGCCAGCAGCCAGCGGCCTCCTCTAGCGGCGGGTACGCAGTATTTT. Its translation is CASSQRPPLAAGTQYF.

The V and J genes are TRBV5-1 and TRBJ2-3, with TRBD2 matching over 9 bases. Germline lookup yields CDR1 SGHRS and CDR2 YFSETQ. The CDR3 is 15 residues long. The junction had 5 bases not matched to a gene; V was cut back by 2 bases and J by 4 bases. The CDR3 loop is CASSLIAGAADTQYF. DNA for the CDR3: TGCGCCAGCAGCTTAATAGCGGGAGCCGCAGATACGCAGTATTTT.

This clone appeared a single time. This rearrangement joins TRBV24-1 to TRBJ1-1; D gene ambiguous. Germline CDR1 and CDR2: KGHDR and SFDVKD. The V and J ends lost 7 bases and 1 base respectively, with 3 bases between them. This CDR3 comprises 11 residues. The CDR3 DNA is TGTGCCACCAGACAGAACACTGAAGCTTTCTTT. It codes for CATRQNTEAFF.

This chain uses TRBV7-6 with TRBJ2-3, with TRBD2 identical over 9 bases. After removal of 2 bases from V and 3 bases from J, the junction contained 6 bases not matched to a gene. The CDR3 has 16 amino acids. The V gene's germline CDR1 is SGHVS and CDR2 FNYEAQ. CDR3 region: CASSLQGAGGTDTQYF. Written as DNA, the CDR3 is TGTGCCAGCAGCTTACAAGGAGCGGGAGGAACAGATACGCAGTATTTT.

The V gene is TRBV12-3 or TRBV12-4, the J gene TRBJ1-5, with TRBD1 matching 7 bases. The V segment lost 6 bases and the J segment 9 bases; nucleotides outside the gene matches: 8. The CDR3 covers 13 residues. In DNA form, the CDR3 reads TGTGCCAGCAGAACGACAGGGCCCACGCCCCAGCATTTT. Amino acid sequence: CASRTTGPTPQHF.

At least ten counts were recorded for this clone. The V gene is TRBV28, the J gene TRBJ2-7; maybe TRBD2 (5 bases). With 6 bases removed from V and 3 bases from J, the gap between germline ends came to 15 bases. Germline values: CDR1 MDHEN, CDR2 SYDVKM. The CDR3 totals 14 residues. CDR3 loop: CASRERGKVYEQYF. The CDR3 DNA sequence: TGTGCCAGCAGGGAGAGAGGGAAGGTCTACGAGCAGTACTTC.

The chain carries TRBV28 and TRBJ1-5; D is unresolved. The CDR3 spans 14 residues. Germline-derived CDR1 and CDR2 are MDHEN and SYDVKM. V gave up 3 bases and J gave up 4 bases, with 10 bases separating them. The DNA for the CDR3 is TGTGCCAGCAGTTTTTCGGGGTTGAATCAGCCCCAGCATTTT. Its translation is CASSFSGLNQPQHF.

The rearrangement links TRBV5-1 to TRBJ2-3; weak D call: TRBD2 (6 bases). Germline values: CDR1 SGHRS, CDR2 YFSETQ. The CDR3 spans 13 residues. The germline V and J ends were trimmed by 4 bases and 1 base, with 7 bases remaining between them. The CDR3 protein is CASSPGGTDTQYF. The CDR3, as DNA: TGCGCCAGCAGCCCGGGAGGCACAGATACGCAGTATTTT. Using reference TRBV5-1 and TRBJ2-3 for the parts outside the CDR3, the full variable domain is KAGVTQTPRYLIKTRGQQVTLSCSPISGHRSVSWYQQTPGQGLQFLFEYFSETQRNKGNFPGRFSGRQFSNSRSEMNVSTLELGDSALYLCASSPGGTDTQYFGPGTRLTVL.

This chain uses TRBV5-8 with TRBJ2-3; 8 nucleotides agree with TRBD1. Germline V gene sequence: CDR1 SGHTS, CDR2 YDEGEE. The length of the CDR3 is 15 residues. V gave up 5 bases and J gave up 4 bases; unmatched junction bases: 9. CDR3 DNA sequence: TGTGCCAGCAGAGCTCAGGGGGCTAGGGCAGATACGCAGTATTTT. Translation gives CASRAQGARADTQYF. Full variable domain (rest looked up from reference TRBV5-8 and TRBJ2-3): EAGVTQSPTHLIKTRGQQATLRCSPISGHTSVYWYQQALGLGLQFLLWYDEGEERNRGNFPPRFSGRQFPNYSSELNVNALELEDSALYLCASRAQGARADTQYFGPGTRLTVL.

This clone was found a few times. This chain joins TRBV27 and TRBJ1-1; 9 bases are a match to TRBD1. J lost 1 base, V lost 5 bases, and 11 bases had no gene match. This CDR3 has 17 amino acids. Germline V gives CDR1 MNHEY, CDR2 SMNVEV (reference sequence). The CDR3 region has the DNA TGTGCCAGCAGTCCCCCGTGGTGGGACAGGGCGAACACTGAAGCTTTCTTT. As protein: CASSPPWWDRANTEAFF.

The chain has TRBV30 and TRBJ2-3, with a tentative D call TRBD2 (7 bases). The CDR3 length is 14 residues. Germline V gives CDR1 GTSNPN, CDR2 SVGIG (reference sequence). V was clipped by 2 bases and J by 4 bases, with 13 bases between them. CDR3: CAWSRGGSSDTQYF. DNA of the CDR3: TGTGCCTGGAGTAGGGGGGGTAGTTCAGATACGCAGTATTTT.

The V call is TRBV10-3, the J call TRBJ2-5; the D is unclear. Per germline, CDR1 ENHRY and CDR2 SYGVKD. The CDR3 loop spans 14 amino acids. The V gene lost 7 bases and the J gene lost 1 base, with 13 bases spanning the gap. The CDR3 here is CAIKESHAQETQYF. In DNA, the CDR3 is TGTGCCATCAAGGAGAGCCACGCCCAAGAGACCCAGTACTTC.

The V and J genes are TRBV15 and TRBJ2-2; 8 bases fit TRBD2. This CDR3 region has 16 residues. V was pared by 1 base and J by 1 base, with 2 bases of the junction left unmatched. The germline V gene has CDR1 LNHNV and CDR2 YYDKDF (reference sequence). The CDR3 sequence: CATSRATSGNTGELFF. The CDR3 region has the DNA TGTGCCACCAGCAGAGCCACTAGCGGGAACACCGGGGAGCTGTTTTTT.

This chain joins TRBV7-9 and TRBJ2-3; D perhaps matches TRBD1 (5 bases). Germline-derived CDR1 and CDR2 are SEHNR and FQNEAQ (reference sequence). The CDR3 extends over 16 amino acids. V lost 5 bases and J lost 0, with 15 bases in between. The CDR3 is CASSQDDSPSTDTQYF. As DNA, the CDR3 is TGTGCCAGCAGCCAAGACGACAGCCCAAGCACAGATACGCAGTATTTT.

This clone turned up a few times. The rearrangement joins TRBV28 to TRBJ1-2; possibly TRBD1 for D (5 bases). The CDR3 is made up of 12 amino acids. Trimming removed 5 bases from V and 8 bases from J, with 12 bases in between. Germline assignment: CDR1 MDHEN and CDR2 SYDVKM. CDR3 region: CASSRTFYGYTF. CDR3 coding DNA: TGTGCCAGCAGTCGGACATTCTACGGCTACACCTTC.

The chain has TRBV28 and TRBJ1-2; D possibly corresponds to TRBD1 (6 bases). The V and J ends lost 7 bases and 10 bases respectively, with 22 bases between them. There are 14 residues in the CDR3. From germline, CDR1 is MDHEN and CDR2 SYDVKM. CDR3 sequence: CASIRGGAGVDYTF. As DNA, the CDR3 is TGTGCCAGCATAAGAGGGGGGGCAGGGGTTGACTACACCTTC.

The gene calls are TRBV5-5 and TRBJ2-7, with 10 bases lining up with TRBD1. Trimming at V came to 4 bases and at J to 6 bases, leaving 16 bases not matched to a gene. This CDR3 has 17 residues. Germline assignment: CDR1 SGHKS and CDR2 YYEKEE (reference sequence). The CDR3 nucleotides are TGTGCCAGCAGCACCCTCCCCCCCGGGACAGGGGCCCTCGAGCAGTACTTC. Protein sequence: CASSTLPPGTGALEQYF.

The rearrangement links TRBV6-5 to TRBJ2-7; 11 positions match TRBD2. CDR1 MNHEY and CDR2 SVGAGI come from the germline V gene. CDR3 length: 15 residues. J gave up 2 bases and V 4 bases, and 4 bases lay outside the gene matches. The CDR3 bases are TGTGCCAGCAGTTTCACTAGCGGGAGTCCCTACGAGCAGTACTTC. Translating it yields CASSFTSGSPYEQYF.

The chain links TRBV5-1 to TRBJ2-2, with TRBD1 matching over 7 bases. Germline V gene lookup returns CDR1 SGHRS and CDR2 YFSETQ. The CDR3 is made up of 16 amino acids. The V and J ends lost 4 bases and 1 base, in that order; junction bases with no gene match: 7. CDR3 in DNA: TGCGCCAGCAGCCCGTGGGACAGAGTGAACACCGGGGAGCTGTTTTTT. Its protein product is CASSPWDRVNTGELFF.

This clone was found once. The chain recombines TRBV24-1 with TRBJ1-2; the D is unclear. The CDR3 runs to 14 residues. Trimming shortened V by 2 bases and J by 7 bases, and 13 bases separated the two germline ends. The germline V gene encodes CDR1 KGHDR and CDR2 SFDVKD. The CDR3 reads CATSDSSTRSGYTF. CDR3 coding DNA: TGTGCCACCAGTGATTCATCAACAAGGAGTGGCTACACCTTC.

The chain recombines TRBV30 with TRBJ1-5, with D possibly being TRBD1 (5 bases). The CDR3 runs 12 residues. Trimming shortened V by 2 bases and J by 7 bases, and 9 bases separated the two germline ends. The germline CDR1 and CDR2 sequences are GTSNPN and SVGIG (reference sequence). The CDR3 DNA reads as TGTGCCTGGAGTTTGGAGGGGCAGCCCCAGCATTTT. Amino acid sequence: CAWSLEGQPQHF.

The genes are TRBV3-1 (or the pseudogene TRBV3-2) and TRBJ2-7, with 7 bases that match TRBD2. There are 14 residues in the CDR3. Germline V CDR1 and CDR2: LGHDT, YNNKEL (reference sequence). Trimming at V came to 6 bases and at J to 2 bases, leaving 7 bases not matched to a gene. The CDR3 region is CASRRVAGAYEQYF. CDR3 in DNA: TGTGCCAGCAGGAGGGTAGCGGGTGCCTACGAGCAGTACTTC.

CDR3 region: CASSVVGQGNTIYF. The CDR3 DNA is TGTGCCAGCAGCGTAGTAGGACAGGGAAACACCATATATTTT. The gene calls are TRBV9 and TRBJ1-3; possibly TRBD1 for D (6 bases). Trimming cost V 0 bases and J 4 bases, with 8 bases left between them. Germline-derived CDR1 and CDR2 are SGDLS and YYNGEE. This CDR3 is 14 amino acids long.

The CDR3 coding sequence is TGTGCCTGGAGCCCAGGACTAGCGGGAGTGGTCGATGAGCAGTTCTTC. Translation gives CAWSPGLAGVVDEQFF. J is TRBJ2-1 and V is TRBV30; 13 nucleotides match TRBD2. Germline lookup yields CDR1 GTSNPN and CDR2 SVGIG (reference sequence). This CDR3 has 16 amino acids. V lost 3 bases and J lost 8; bases outside the gene matches: 10.

The chain is built from TRBV27 and TRBJ2-7; 7 bases fit TRBD1. This CDR3 is built from 14 residues. Germline V gene lookup returns CDR1 MNHEY and CDR2 SMNVEV (reference sequence). The V segment lost 3 bases and the J segment 0 bases; nucleotides outside the gene matches: 2. In nucleotides, the CDR3 is TGTGCCAGCAGTTTCGACAGGGCCTCCTACGAGCAGTACTTC. Translated: CASSFDRASYEQYF.